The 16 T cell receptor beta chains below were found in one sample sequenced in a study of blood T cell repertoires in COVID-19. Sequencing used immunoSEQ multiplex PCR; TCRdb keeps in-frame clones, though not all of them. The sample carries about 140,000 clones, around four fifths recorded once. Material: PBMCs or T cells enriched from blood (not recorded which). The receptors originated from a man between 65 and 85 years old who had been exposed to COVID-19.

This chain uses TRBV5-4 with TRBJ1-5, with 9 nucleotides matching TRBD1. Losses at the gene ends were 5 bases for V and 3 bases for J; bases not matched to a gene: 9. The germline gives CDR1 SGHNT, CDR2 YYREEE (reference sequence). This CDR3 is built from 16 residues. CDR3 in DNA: TGTGCCAGCAGTTTCCGGACAGGGGCTCTCAATCAGCCCCAGCATTTT. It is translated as CASSFRTGALNQPQHF.

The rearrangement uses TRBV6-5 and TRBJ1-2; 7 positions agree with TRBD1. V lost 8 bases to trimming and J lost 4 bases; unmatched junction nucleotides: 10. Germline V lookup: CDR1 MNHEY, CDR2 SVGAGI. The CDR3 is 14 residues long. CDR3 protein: CASGGLGTVYGYTF. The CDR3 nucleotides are TGTGCCAGCGGCGGATTGGGGACAGTCTATGGCTACACCTTC.

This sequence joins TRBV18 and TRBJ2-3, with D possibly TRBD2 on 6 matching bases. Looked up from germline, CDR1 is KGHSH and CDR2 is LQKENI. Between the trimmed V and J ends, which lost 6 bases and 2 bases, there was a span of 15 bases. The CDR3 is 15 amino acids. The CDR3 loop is CASSQPGLPTDTQYF. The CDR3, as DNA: TGTGCCAGCTCGCAACCCGGACTACCCACAGATACGCAGTATTTT.

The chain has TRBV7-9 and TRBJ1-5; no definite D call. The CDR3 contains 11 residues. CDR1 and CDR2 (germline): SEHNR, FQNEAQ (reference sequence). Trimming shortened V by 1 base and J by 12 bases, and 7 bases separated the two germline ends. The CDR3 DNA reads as TGTGCCAGCAGCTTAGGGCCTCGCCAGCATTTT. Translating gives CASSLGPRQHF.

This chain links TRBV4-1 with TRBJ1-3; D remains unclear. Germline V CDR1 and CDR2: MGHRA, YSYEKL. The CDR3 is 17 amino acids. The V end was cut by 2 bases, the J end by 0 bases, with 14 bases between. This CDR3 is CASSQIGRRSSGNTIYF. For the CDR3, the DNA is TGCGCCAGCAGCCAAATTGGTAGAAGGAGCTCTGGAAACACCATATATTTT.

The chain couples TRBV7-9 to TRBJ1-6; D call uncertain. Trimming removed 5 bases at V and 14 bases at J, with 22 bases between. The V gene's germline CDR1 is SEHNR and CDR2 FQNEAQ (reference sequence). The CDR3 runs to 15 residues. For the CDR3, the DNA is TGTGCCAGCAGCCCCCCGGCGGGTAACCATCGGGCCCTCCACTTT. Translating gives CASSPPAGNHRALHF.

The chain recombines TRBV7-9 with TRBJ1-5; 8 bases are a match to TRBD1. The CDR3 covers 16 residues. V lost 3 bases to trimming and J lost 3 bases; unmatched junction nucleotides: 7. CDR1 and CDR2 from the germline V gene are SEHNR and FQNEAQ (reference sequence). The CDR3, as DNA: TGTGCCAGCAGCTTGGCCGGGACAGGATACAATCAGCCCCAGCATTTT. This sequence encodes CASSLAGTGYNQPQHF.

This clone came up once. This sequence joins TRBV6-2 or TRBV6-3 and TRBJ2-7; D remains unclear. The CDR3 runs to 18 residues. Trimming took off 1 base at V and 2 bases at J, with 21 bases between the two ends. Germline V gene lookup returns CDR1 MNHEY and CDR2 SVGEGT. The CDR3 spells CASSYLASSLGFTYEQYF. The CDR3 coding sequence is TGTGCCAGCAGTTACTTGGCTTCTTCTCTAGGCTTCACCTACGAGCAGTACTTC.

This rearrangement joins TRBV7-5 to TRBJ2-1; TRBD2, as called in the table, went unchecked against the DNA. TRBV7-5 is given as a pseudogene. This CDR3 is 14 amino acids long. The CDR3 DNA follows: TGTGCCAGAAGCTTAATGCGGGGCTCTGGTGAGCAGTTCTTC. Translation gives CARSLMRGSGEQFF.

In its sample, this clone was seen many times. The CDR3 DNA sequence: TGTGCCAGCCAGGGAATATCGGCAACTAATGAAAAACTGTTTTTT. As protein: CASQGISATNEKLFF. The chain joins TRBV6-5 to TRBJ1-4, with D possibly being TRBD1 (5 bases). V lost 8 bases, J lost 0 bases, and 13 bases lay in between. CDR3 size: 15 residues. Germline V gives CDR1 MNHEY, CDR2 SVGAGI.

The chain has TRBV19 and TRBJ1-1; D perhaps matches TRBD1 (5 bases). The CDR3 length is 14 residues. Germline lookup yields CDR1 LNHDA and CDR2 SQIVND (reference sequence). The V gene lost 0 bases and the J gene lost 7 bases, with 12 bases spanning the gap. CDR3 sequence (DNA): TGTGCCAGTAGTATAGATCTGACAGTTGGTGAAGCTTTCTTT. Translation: CASSIDLTVGEAFF.

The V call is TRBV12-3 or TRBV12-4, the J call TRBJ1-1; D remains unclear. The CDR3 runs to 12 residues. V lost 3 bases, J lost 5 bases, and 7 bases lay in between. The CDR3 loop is CASSFGVTEAFF. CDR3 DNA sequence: TGTGCCAGCAGTTTCGGTGTTACTGAAGCTTTCTTT.

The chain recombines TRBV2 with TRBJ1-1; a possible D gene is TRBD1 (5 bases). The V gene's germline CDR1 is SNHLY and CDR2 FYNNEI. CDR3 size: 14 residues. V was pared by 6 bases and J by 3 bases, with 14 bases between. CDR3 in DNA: TGTGCCAGCAGCTCCGACAGCGACCACACTGAAGCTTTCTTT. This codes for CASSSDSDHTEAFF.

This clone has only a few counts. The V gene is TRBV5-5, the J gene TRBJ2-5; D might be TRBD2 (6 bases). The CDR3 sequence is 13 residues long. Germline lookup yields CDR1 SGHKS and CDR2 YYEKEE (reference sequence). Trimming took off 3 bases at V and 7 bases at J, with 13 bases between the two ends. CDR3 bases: TGTGCCAGCAGCTCAAGCGTGGAGGGGACCCAGTACTTC. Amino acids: CASSSSVEGTQYF.

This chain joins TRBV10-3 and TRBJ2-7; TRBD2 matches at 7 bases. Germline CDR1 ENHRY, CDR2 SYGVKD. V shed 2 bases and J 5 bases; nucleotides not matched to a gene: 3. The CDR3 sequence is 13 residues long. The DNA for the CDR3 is TGTGCCATCAGTGAGGGGGGGGACCACGAGCAGTACTTC. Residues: CAISEGGDHEQYF.

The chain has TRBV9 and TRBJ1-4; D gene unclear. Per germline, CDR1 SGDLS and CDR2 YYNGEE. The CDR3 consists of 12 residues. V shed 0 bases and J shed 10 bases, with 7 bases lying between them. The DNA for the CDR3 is TGTGCCAGCAGCGTAGGGCCGGGAAAACTGTTTTTT. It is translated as CASSVGPGKLFF.